The source of this T cell receptor beta chain is a study of a mutant IDH1 vaccine in newly diagnosed glioma. Study in general: Beforehand, treatment had been radiotherapy, temozolomide, or both; the majority received both. It was at week 35 that visit V12 occurred, and at week 47 that visit V13 did.

The time point is: week 35, safety follow-up. Mutant IDH1 20-mer peptide, at 300 ug, made up each vaccine dose, with topical imiquimod. A note on this clone: Its target is not known.

Assay: immunoSEQ multiplex PCR; the TCRdb copy retains only in-frame clones and omits some. The sample gives tens of thousands of clones, 75% to 90% of which show up once; 1.5% is in the top ten. Source: PBMCs, taken from a glioma patient whose treatment included an IDH1 peptide vaccine. The clonotype originates from a man aged 40-49 years with glioma.

CDR3 protein: CSAGTGVGYTF. CDR3 in DNA: TGCAGTGCTGGGACAGGGGTAGGCTACACCTTC. The chain couples TRBV20-1 to TRBJ1-2, with 10 bases matching TRBD1. Germline values: CDR1 DFQATT, CDR2 SNEGSKA (reference sequence). The CDR3 sequence is 11 residues long. V shed 5 bases, J shed 8 bases, and the junction held 2 bases outside the gene matches.